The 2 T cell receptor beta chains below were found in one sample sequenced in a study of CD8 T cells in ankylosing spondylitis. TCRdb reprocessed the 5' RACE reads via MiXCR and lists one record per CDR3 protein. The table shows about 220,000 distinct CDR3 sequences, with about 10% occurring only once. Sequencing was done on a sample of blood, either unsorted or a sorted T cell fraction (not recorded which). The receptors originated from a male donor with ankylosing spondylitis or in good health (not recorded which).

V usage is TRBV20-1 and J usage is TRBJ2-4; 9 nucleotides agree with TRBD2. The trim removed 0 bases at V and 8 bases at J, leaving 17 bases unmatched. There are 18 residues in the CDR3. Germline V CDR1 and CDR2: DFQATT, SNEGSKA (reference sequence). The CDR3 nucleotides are TGCAGTGCTAGAGACCCTAGGCGGGAGCGGGGGGATGGAGACATTCAGTACTTC. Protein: CSARDPRRERGDGDIQYF.

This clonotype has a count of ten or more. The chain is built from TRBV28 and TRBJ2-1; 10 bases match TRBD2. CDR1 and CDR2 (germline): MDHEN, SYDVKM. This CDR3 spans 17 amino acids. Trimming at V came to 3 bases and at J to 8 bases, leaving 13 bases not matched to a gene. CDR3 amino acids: CASSLETPGLASHEQFF. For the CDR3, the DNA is TGTGCCAGCAGTTTGGAAACCCCGGGACTAGCGTCCCATGAGCAGTTCTTC.